This T cell receptor beta chain was captured in a study of T-cell reconstitution after alpha-beta-depleted transplantation in children. Deletions cut 8 bases from V and 3 bases from J, with 16 bases between. The CDR3 sequence is 15 residues long. The germline V gene has CDR1 SGHTA and CDR2 FQGNSA. The TCRbeta library was prepared with unique molecular identifiers. Each CDR3 protein gets one entry after TCRdb re-called the PCR reads with MiXCR. The profile shows approximately 980,000 distinct CDR3 sequences, around 30% of them singletons. Study observations and caveats: Most T-cell counts and diversity one year after the transplant came from T cells that were newly produced. As was reported, about two months after transplant, alpha-beta T cells came from several hundred expanded graft clones. Where some patients showed high TCRbeta diversity at day 60, it came from recipient T cells and thymic progenitors that had survived.

In its sample, this clonotype was seen a few times. Its antigen remains unknown. The clonotype originates from a boy younger than two who had a stem cell transplant for SCID, so the T cells may come from the graft donor. V and J are TRBV7-2 and TRBJ1-4; D call uncertain. The sequencing here drew on PBMCs, mostly from graft donor cells, taken 360 days after TCRalphabeta/CD19-depleted stem cell transplant. Here the CDR3 reads CASGSETTANEKLFF. CDR3 nucleotides: TGTGCCAGCGGGTCAGAGACTACAGCTAATGAAAAACTGTTTTTT.